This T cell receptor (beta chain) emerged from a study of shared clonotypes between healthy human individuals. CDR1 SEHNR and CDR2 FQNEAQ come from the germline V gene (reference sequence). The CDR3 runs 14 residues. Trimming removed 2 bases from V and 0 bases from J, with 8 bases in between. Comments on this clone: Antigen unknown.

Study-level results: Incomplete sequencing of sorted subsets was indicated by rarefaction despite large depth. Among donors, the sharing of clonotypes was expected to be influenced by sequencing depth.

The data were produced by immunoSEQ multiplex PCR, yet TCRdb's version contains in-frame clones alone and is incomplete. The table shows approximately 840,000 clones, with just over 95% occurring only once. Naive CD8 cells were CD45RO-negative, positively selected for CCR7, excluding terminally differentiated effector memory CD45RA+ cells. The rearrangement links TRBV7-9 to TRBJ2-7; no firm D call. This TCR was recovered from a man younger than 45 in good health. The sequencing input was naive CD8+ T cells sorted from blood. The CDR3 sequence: CASSLFDNSYEQYF. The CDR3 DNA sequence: TGTGCCAGCAGCTTATTTGACAACTCCTACGAGCAGTACTTC.